Listed below are T cell receptor beta chains from one sample, sequenced in a study of CD8 T cell repertoires and HIV-1 epitope variants. TCRdb's table, derived via immunoSEQ multiplex PCR, lists solely in-frame clones and lacks some. The sample has roughly 4,800 clones, 68% seen once. These receptors have no identified antigens. The sequenced material came from cultured CD8+ T cells derived from PBMCs. The receptors stem from a male donor with HIV. Both conserved end residues are part of each CDR3. Each record gives: V gene, clone size, J gene, D gene, CDR3 protein, CDR3 DNA. The D gene is left open where the match is weak. A clone size is listed for some rows: how often the clone was seen (once, few, many), or a class if it is expanded.

V gene: TRBV6-5; clone size: NA; J gene: TRBJ2-7; D gene: TRBD1; CDR3 protein: CASEGRDRGHEQYF; CDR3 DNA: TGTGCCAGCGAGGGACGGGACAGGGGCCACGAGCAGTACTTC
V gene: TRBV5-5; clone size: NA; J gene: TRBJ2-3; D gene: NA; CDR3 protein: CASSSRMEGGYF; CDR3 DNA: TGTGCCAGCAGCTCTAGAATGGAAGGAGGGTATTTT
V gene: TRBV5-4; clone size: NA; J gene: TRBJ2-7; D gene: NA; CDR3 protein: CASSLFSSYEQYF; CDR3 DNA: TGTGCCAGCAGCTTGTTTTCCTCCTACGAGCAGTACTTC
V gene: TRBV28; clone size: NA; J gene: TRBJ1-1; D gene: NA; CDR3 protein: CASRPPLQNTEAFF; CDR3 DNA: TGTGCCAGCAGGCCCCCCCTCCAGAACACTGAAGCTTTCTTT
V gene: TRBV27; clone size: NA; J gene: TRBJ2-3; D gene: NA; CDR3 protein: CASSFLDTQYF; CDR3 DNA: TGTGCCAGCAGTTTCCTAGATACGCAGTATTTT
V gene: TRBV7-3; clone size: few; J gene: TRBJ2-3; D gene: TRBD2; CDR3 protein: CASSPTLAGGGDTQYF; CDR3 DNA: TGTGCCAGCAGCCCGACCTTAGCGGGGGGCGGAGATACGCAGTATTTT
V gene: TRBV14; clone size: NA; J gene: TRBJ2-7; D gene: NA; CDR3 protein: CASSQVFSAYRSYEQYF; CDR3 DNA: TGTGCCAGCAGCCAAGTGTTTAGCGCATATCGGTCCTACGAGCAGTACTTC
V gene: TRBV10-3; clone size: NA; J gene: TRBJ2-7; D gene: TRBD1; CDR3 protein: CAISTGGRPYERYF; CDR3 DNA: TGTGCCATCAGCACAGGGGGTCGACCCTACGAGCGGTACTTC
V gene: TRBV13; clone size: NA; J gene: TRBJ2-7; D gene: TRBD1; CDR3 protein: CASSLGPGGKLKDYEQYF; CDR3 DNA: TGTGCCAGCAGCTTAGGGCCAGGGGGCAAGTTGAAGGACTACGAGCAGTACTTC
V gene: TRBV28; clone size: few; J gene: TRBJ1-2; D gene: NA; CDR3 protein: CASSPDRLRNYGYTF; CDR3 DNA: TGTGCCAGCAGTCCCGACAGGCTAAGGAACTATGGCTACACCTTC
V gene: TRBV4-1; clone size: NA; J gene: TRBJ1-2; D gene: NA; CDR3 protein: CASSQGTPATNYGYTF; CDR3 DNA: TGCGCCAGCAGCCAGGGGACTCCAGCCACTAACTATGGCTACACCTTC
V gene: TRBV5-6; clone size: NA; J gene: TRBJ2-3; D gene: TRBD1; CDR3 protein: CASSWPGTGSPDTQYF; CDR3 DNA: TGTGCCAGCAGCTGGCCCGGGACAGGGTCCCCAGATACGCAGTATTTT
V gene: TRBV4-2; clone size: NA; J gene: TRBJ1-1; D gene: NA; CDR3 protein: CASSQDKYLTEAFF; CDR3 DNA: TGTGCCAGCAGCCAAGATAAATATTTGACTGAAGCTTTCTTT
V gene: TRBV5-8; clone size: NA; J gene: TRBJ2-7; D gene: NA; CDR3 protein: CASSFGTVYEQYF; CDR3 DNA: TGTGCCAGCAGCTTTGGGACGGTGTACGAGCAGTACTTC
V gene: TRBV15; clone size: NA; J gene: TRBJ2-7; D gene: TRBD2; CDR3 protein: CATSRATLAGDSYEQYF; CDR3 DNA: TGTGCCACCAGCAGAGCAACCTTAGCGGGGGACTCCTACGAGCAGTACTTC
V gene: TRBV19; clone size: NA; J gene: TRBJ1-5; D gene: NA; CDR3 protein: CASSVGEWGNQPQHF; CDR3 DNA: TGTGCCAGTAGTGTCGGGGAATGGGGCAATCAGCCCCAGCATTTT
V gene: TRBV6-5; clone size: NA; J gene: TRBJ1-2; D gene: NA; CDR3 protein: CASSYFQDRGGYTF; CDR3 DNA: TGTGCCAGCAGTTACTTCCAGGATCGGGGTGGCTACACCTTC
V gene: TRBV9; clone size: medium-sized; J gene: TRBJ2-7; D gene: NA; CDR3 protein: CASSVSGGMDEQYF; CDR3 DNA: TGTGCCAGCAGCGTGTCAGGGGGGATGGACGAGCAGTACTTC
V gene: TRBV7-9; clone size: once; J gene: TRBJ2-7; D gene: TRBD1; CDR3 protein: CASSPQGSYHEQYF; CDR3 DNA: TGTGCCAGCAGCCCACAGGGGTCTTACCACGAGCAGTACTTC
V gene: TRBV28; clone size: few; J gene: TRBJ2-7; D gene: NA; CDR3 protein: CASSIGRSSYEQYF; CDR3 DNA: TGTGCCAGCAGTATCGGGAGAAGCTCCTACGAGCAGTACTTC
V gene: TRBV4-1; clone size: NA; J gene: TRBJ2-7; D gene: NA; CDR3 protein: CASSQEFRGLREQYF; CDR3 DNA: TGCGCCAGCAGCCAAGAATTCAGAGGGTTGCGTGAGCAGTACTTC
V gene: TRBV7-6; clone size: NA; J gene: TRBJ1-3; D gene: TRBD1; CDR3 protein: CASSSLGQGSGNTIYF; CDR3 DNA: TGTGCCAGCAGCTCCTTGGGACAGGGCTCTGGAAACACCATATATTTT
V gene: TRBV5-8; clone size: NA; J gene: TRBJ1-2; D gene: NA; CDR3 protein: CASSFTVDYGYTF; CDR3 DNA: TGTGCCAGCAGCTTCACAGTCGACTATGGCTACACCTTC
V gene: TRBV6-6; clone size: NA; J gene: TRBJ1-5; D gene: NA; CDR3 protein: CASSYSGTGNQPQHF; CDR3 DNA: TGTGCCAGCAGTTACTCTGGGACGGGCAATCAGCCCCAGCATTTT
V gene: TRBV9; clone size: NA; J gene: TRBJ2-7; D gene: TRBD1; CDR3 protein: CASSVAPGQGIYEQHF; CDR3 DNA: TGTGCCAGCAGCGTAGCACCGGGACAGGGTATATACGAGCAGCACTTC
V gene: TRBV9; clone size: NA; J gene: TRBJ1-6; D gene: TRBD1; CDR3 protein: CASSGPGTGKSPLHF; CDR3 DNA: TGTGCCAGCAGCGGACCCGGGACAGGGAAGTCACCCCTCCACTTT
V gene: TRBV28; clone size: NA; J gene: TRBJ1-2; D gene: TRBD1; CDR3 protein: CASSSAYRGRGDGYTF; CDR3 DNA: TGTGCCAGCAGTTCAGCTTACAGGGGGCGCGGAGACGGCTACACCTTC
V gene: TRBV7-2; clone size: NA; J gene: TRBJ2-5; D gene: TRBD1; CDR3 protein: CASSLRGQGAETQYF; CDR3 DNA: TGTGCCAGCAGCTTACGAGGACAGGGGGCAGAGACCCAGTACTTC
V gene: TRBV2; clone size: NA; J gene: TRBJ1-1; D gene: NA; CDR3 protein: CASSDRWNTEAFF; CDR3 DNA: TGTGCCAGCAGCGACAGGTGGAACACTGAAGCTTTCTTT
V gene: TRBV5-5; clone size: NA; J gene: TRBJ1-5; D gene: NA; CDR3 protein: CASSFSDLNQPQHF; CDR3 DNA: TGTGCCAGCAGCTTTTCAGACTTAAATCAGCCCCAGCATTTT
V gene: TRBV19; clone size: NA; J gene: TRBJ1-1; D gene: NA; CDR3 protein: CASSPGPVGDEAFF; CDR3 DNA: TGTGCCAGTAGTCCGGGACCTGTTGGGGATGAAGCTTTCTTT
V gene: TRBV6-5; clone size: NA; J gene: TRBJ1-2; D gene: NA; CDR3 protein: CASSYRDHGYTF; CDR3 DNA: TGTGCCAGCAGTTACAGGGACCATGGCTACACCTTC
V gene: TRBV14; clone size: few; J gene: TRBJ2-7; D gene: NA; CDR3 protein: CASRARGASSYEQYF; CDR3 DNA: TGTGCCAGCAGGGCGAGGGGGGCCTCATCCTACGAGCAGTACTTC
V gene: TRBV7-7; clone size: NA; J gene: TRBJ2-5; D gene: NA; CDR3 protein: CASSFSGGQETQYF; CDR3 DNA: TGTGCCAGCAGCTTTTCCGGGGGCCAAGAGACCCAGTACTTC
V gene: TRBV11-2; clone size: NA; J gene: TRBJ2-3; D gene: NA; CDR3 protein: CASSPGNTDTQYF; CDR3 DNA: TGTGCCAGCAGCCCCGGAAACACAGATACGCAGTATTTT
V gene: TRBV7-8; clone size: NA; J gene: TRBJ2-5; D gene: TRBD1; CDR3 protein: CASITTDRWEETQYF; CDR3 DNA: TGTGCCAGTATTACGACGGACAGGTGGGAAGAGACCCAGTACTTC
V gene: TRBV9; clone size: NA; J gene: TRBJ2-7; D gene: NA; CDR3 protein: CASSVGQGNEQYF; CDR3 DNA: TGTGCCAGCAGCGTAGGTCAGGGTAACGAGCAGTACTTC
V gene: TRBV19; clone size: NA; J gene: TRBJ2-7; D gene: TRBD1; CDR3 protein: CASSIQTGGPPVYEQYF; CDR3 DNA: TGTGCCAGTAGTATCCAGACAGGGGGACCTCCTGTCTACGAGCAGTACTTC
V gene: TRBV28; clone size: NA; J gene: TRBJ1-1; D gene: NA; CDR3 protein: CASELNTEAFF; CDR3 DNA: TGTGCCAGCGAACTAAACACTGAAGCTTTCTTT
V gene: TRBV6-1; clone size: medium-sized; J gene: TRBJ1-5; D gene: NA; CDR3 protein: CASSVDTDNYQPQHF; CDR3 DNA: TGTGCCAGCAGCGTAGACACCGACAACTATCAGCCCCAGCATTTT
V gene: TRBV7-8; clone size: few; J gene: TRBJ1-1; D gene: NA; CDR3 protein: CASSRGHLEAFF; CDR3 DNA: TGTGCCAGCAGCCGCGGACACCTTGAAGCTTTCTTT
V gene: TRBV28; clone size: NA; J gene: TRBJ2-1; D gene: NA; CDR3 protein: CASSPPDRYNEQFF; CDR3 DNA: TGTGCCAGCAGCCCACCTGACAGGTACAATGAGCAGTTCTTC
V gene: TRBV5-6; clone size: NA; J gene: TRBJ2-7; D gene: NA; CDR3 protein: CASSLGVNEQYF; CDR3 DNA: TGTGCCAGCAGCTTGGGAGTGAACGAGCAGTACTTC
V gene: TRBV5-6; clone size: NA; J gene: TRBJ2-6; D gene: NA; CDR3 protein: CASSSDTAGANVLTF; CDR3 DNA: TGTGCCAGCAGCTCGGACACCGCTGGGGCCAACGTCCTGACTTTC
V gene: TRBV23-1; clone size: NA; J gene: TRBJ2-1; D gene: NA; CDR3 protein: CASIGCEQFF; CDR3 DNA: TGCGCCAGCATCGGTTGCGAGCAGTTCTTC
V gene: TRBV28; clone size: few; J gene: TRBJ2-7; D gene: TRBD2; CDR3 protein: CASRRTSGRVYEQYF; CDR3 DNA: TGTGCCAGCAGACGGACTAGCGGGAGGGTCTACGAGCAGTACTTC
V gene: TRBV7-9; clone size: NA; J gene: TRBJ1-2; D gene: NA; CDR3 protein: CASSPWPVELDYGYTF; CDR3 DNA: TGTGCCAGCAGCCCTTGGCCGGTAGAATTGGACTATGGCTACACCTTC
V gene: TRBV9; clone size: NA; J gene: TRBJ2-7; D gene: TRBD1; CDR3 protein: CASSYEVGQETYEQYF; CDR3 DNA: TGTGCCAGCAGCTACGAGGTCGGACAGGAGACCTACGAGCAGTACTTC
V gene: TRBV19; clone size: NA; J gene: TRBJ1-2; D gene: NA; CDR3 protein: CASTPRDPRHGYTF; CDR3 DNA: TGTGCCAGTACCCCCCGGGACCCTCGACATGGCTACACCTTC